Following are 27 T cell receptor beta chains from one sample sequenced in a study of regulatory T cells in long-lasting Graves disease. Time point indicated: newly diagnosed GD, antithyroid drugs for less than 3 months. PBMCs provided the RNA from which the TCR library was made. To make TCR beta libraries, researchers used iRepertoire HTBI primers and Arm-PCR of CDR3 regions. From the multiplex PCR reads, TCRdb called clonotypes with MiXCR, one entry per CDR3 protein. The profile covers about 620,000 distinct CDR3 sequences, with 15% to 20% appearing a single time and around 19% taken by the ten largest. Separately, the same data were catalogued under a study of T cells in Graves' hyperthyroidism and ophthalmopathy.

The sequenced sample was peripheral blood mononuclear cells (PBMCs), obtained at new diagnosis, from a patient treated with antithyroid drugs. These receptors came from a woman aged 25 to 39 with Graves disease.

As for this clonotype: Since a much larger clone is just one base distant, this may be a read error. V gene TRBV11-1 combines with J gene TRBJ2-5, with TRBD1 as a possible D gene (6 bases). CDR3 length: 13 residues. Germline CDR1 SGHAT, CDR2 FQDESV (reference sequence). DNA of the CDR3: TGTGCCAGCAGAATGGACAGTCAAGAGGCCCAGTACTTC. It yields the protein CASRMDSQEAQYF.

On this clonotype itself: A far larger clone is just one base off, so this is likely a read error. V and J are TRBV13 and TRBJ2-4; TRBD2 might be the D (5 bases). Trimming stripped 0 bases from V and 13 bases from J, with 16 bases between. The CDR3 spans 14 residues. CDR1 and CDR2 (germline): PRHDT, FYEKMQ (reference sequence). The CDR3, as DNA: TGTGCCAGCAGCTTAGGGGCCGACTACAATGAGCAGTACTTC. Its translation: CASSLGADYNEQYF.

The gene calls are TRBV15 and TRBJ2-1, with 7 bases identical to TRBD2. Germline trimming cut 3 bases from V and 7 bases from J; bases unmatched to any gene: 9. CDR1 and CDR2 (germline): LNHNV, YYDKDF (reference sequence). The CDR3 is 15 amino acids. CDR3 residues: CATSRGGAGKNEQFF. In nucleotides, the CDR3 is TGTGCCACCAGCAGGGGAGGGGCAGGGAAGAATGAGCAGTTCTTC.

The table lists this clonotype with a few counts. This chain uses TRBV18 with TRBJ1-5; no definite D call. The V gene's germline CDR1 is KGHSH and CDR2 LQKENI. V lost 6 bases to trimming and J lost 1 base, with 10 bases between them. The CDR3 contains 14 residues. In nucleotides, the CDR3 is TGTGCCAGCTCCTACACAGAGAGCAATCAGCCCCAGCATTTT. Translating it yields CASSYTESNQPQHF. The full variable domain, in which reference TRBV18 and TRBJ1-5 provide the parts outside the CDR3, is NAGVMQNPRHLVRRRGQEARLRCSPMKGHSHVYWYRQLPEEGLKFMVYLQKENIIDESGMPKERFSAEFPKEGPSILRIQQVVRGDSAAYFCASSYTESNQPQHFGDGTRLSIL.

This chain's CDR3 is CSARGGQGGQETQYF. The CDR3 region has the DNA TGCAGTGCTAGAGGCGGGCAGGGGGGTCAAGAGACCCAGTACTTC. J is TRBJ2-5 and V is TRBV20-1; perhaps TRBD1 as D (7 bases). The CDR3 loop spans 15 amino acids. V was pared by 1 base and J by 2 bases, with 14 bases between. Germline V gene data show CDR1 as DFQATT and CDR2 as SNEGSKA (reference sequence).

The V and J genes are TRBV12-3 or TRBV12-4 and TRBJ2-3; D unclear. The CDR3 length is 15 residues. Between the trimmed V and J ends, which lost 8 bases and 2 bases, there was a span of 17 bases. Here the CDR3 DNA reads TGTGCCAGCGCTTTGCGCGGAGAGCCCACAGATACGCAGTATTTT. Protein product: CASALRGEPTDTQYF.

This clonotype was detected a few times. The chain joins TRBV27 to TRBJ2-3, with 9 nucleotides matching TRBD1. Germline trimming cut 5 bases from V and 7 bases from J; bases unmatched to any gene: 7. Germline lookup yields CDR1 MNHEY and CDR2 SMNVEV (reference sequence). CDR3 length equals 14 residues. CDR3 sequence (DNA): TGTGCCAGCAGTATCGGGACAGGGTCGAATACGCAGTATTTT. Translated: CASSIGTGSNTQYF.

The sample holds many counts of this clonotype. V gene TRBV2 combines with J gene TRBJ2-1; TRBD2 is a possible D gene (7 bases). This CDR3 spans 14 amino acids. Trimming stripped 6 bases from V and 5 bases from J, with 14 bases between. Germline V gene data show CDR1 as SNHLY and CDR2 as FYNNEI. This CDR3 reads CASRRGGWNNEQFF. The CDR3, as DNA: TGTGCCAGCAGGAGGGGGGGGTGGAACAATGAGCAGTTCTTC.

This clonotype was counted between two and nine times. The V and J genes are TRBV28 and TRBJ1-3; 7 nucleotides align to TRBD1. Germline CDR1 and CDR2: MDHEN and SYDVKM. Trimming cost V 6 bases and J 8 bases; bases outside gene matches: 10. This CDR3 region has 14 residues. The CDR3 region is CASRTDRVGHTIYF. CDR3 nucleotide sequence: TGTGCCAGCAGAACCGACAGGGTTGGTCACACCATATATTTT.

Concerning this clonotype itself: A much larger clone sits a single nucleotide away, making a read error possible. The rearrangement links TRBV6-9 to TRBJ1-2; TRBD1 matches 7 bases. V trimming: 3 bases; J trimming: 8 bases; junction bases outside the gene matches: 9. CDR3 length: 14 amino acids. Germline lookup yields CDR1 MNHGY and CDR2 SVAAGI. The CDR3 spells CASSYSGRGGGYTF. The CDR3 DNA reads TGTGCCAGCAGTTACTCCGGCAGGGGGGGCGGCTACACCTTC.

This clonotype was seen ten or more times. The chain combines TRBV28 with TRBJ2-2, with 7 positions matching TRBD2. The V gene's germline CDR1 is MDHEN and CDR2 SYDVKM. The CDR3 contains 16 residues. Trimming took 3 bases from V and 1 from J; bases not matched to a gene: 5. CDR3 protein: CASSFRGVQNTGELFF. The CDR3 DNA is TGTGCCAGCAGTTTTCGGGGGGTACAGAACACCGGGGAGCTGTTTTTT.

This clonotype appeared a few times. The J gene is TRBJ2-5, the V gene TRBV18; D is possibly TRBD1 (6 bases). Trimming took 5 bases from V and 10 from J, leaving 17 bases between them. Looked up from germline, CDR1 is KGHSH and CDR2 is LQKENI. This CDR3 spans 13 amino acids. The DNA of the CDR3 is TGTGCCAGCTCATCCGACAGGAACGGGATCCAGTACTTC. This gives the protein CASSSDRNGIQYF.

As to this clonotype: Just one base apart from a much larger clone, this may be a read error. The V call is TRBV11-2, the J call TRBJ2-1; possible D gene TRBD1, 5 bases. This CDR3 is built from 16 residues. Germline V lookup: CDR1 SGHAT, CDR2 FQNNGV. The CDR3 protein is CASNLSPGFGNNEQFF. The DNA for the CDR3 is TGTGCCAGCAACTTAAGTCCAGGGTTCGGAAACAATGAGCAGTTCTTC.

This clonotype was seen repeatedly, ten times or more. The DNA for the CDR3 is TGTGCCAGCAGCGCGCTAGTGGGTGGCGAGCAGTACTTC. It translates to CASSALVGGEQYF. V usage is TRBV9 and J usage is TRBJ2-7, with D hard to call. The length of the CDR3 is 13 residues. Germline V gene lookup returns CDR1 SGDLS and CDR2 YYNGEE. The V end was cut by 3 bases, the J end by 6 bases, with 13 bases between.

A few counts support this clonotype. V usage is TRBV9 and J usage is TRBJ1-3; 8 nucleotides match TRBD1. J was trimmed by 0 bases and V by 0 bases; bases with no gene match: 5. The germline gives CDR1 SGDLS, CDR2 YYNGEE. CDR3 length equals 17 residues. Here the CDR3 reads CASSVGDRSLSGNTIYF. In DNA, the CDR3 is TGTGCCAGCAGCGTAGGGGACAGGTCCCTCTCTGGAAACACCATATATTTT.

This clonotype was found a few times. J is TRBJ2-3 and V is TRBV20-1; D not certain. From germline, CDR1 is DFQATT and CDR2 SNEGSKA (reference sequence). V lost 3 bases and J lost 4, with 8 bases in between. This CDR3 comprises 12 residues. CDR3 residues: CSASPTPDTQYF. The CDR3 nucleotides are TGCAGTGCTAGTCCGACCCCAGATACGCAGTATTTT.

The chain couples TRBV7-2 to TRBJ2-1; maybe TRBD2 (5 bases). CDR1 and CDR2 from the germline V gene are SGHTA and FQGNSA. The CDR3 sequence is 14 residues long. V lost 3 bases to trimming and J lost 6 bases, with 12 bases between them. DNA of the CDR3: TGTGCCAGCAGCTTCGGACTGGGAAGCAATGAGCAGTTCTTC. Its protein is CASSFGLGSNEQFF. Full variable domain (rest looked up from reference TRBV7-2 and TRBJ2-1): GAGVSQSPSNKVTEKGKDVELRCDPISGHTALYWYRQSLGQGLEFLIYFQGNSAPDKSGLPSDRFSAERTGGSVSTLTIQRTQQEDSAVYLCASSFGLGSNEQFFGPGTRLTVL.

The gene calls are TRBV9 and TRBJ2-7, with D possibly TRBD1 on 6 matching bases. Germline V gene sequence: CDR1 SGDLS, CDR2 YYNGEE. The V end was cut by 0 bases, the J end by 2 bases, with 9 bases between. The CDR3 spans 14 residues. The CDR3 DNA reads TGTGCCAGCAGCGTAGATGAGGGGGCCTACGAGCAGTACTTC. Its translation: CASSVDEGAYEQYF.

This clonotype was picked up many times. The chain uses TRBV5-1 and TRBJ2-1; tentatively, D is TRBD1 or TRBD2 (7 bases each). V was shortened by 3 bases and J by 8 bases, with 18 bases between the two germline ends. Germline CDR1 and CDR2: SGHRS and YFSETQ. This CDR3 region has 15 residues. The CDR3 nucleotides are TGCGCCAGCAGCTGGGGAGGGGGCAGGATCCATGAGCAGTTCTTC. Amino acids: CASSWGGGRIHEQFF.

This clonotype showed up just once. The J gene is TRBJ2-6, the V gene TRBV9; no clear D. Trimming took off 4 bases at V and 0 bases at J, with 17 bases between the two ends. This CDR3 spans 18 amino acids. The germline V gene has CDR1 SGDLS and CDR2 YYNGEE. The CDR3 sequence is CASSPHPDLNSGANVLTF. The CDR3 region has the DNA TGTGCCAGCAGCCCACACCCAGACCTCAACTCTGGGGCCAACGTCCTGACTTTC.

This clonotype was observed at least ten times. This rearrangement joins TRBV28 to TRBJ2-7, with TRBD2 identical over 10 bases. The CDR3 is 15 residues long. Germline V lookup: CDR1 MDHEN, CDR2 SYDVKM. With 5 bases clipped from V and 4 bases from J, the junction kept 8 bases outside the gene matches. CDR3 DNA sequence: TGTGCCAGCAGTCCCCTCCTAGCGGGAGTTTACGAGCAGTACTTC. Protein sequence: CASSPLLAGVYEQYF.

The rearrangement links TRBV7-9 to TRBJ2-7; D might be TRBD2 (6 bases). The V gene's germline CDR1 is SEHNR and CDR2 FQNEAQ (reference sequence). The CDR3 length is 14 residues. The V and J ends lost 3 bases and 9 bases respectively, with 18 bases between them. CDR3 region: CASSFLGGERWQYF. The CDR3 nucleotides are TGTGCCAGCAGCTTTTTGGGCGGGGAGAGGTGGCAGTACTTC.

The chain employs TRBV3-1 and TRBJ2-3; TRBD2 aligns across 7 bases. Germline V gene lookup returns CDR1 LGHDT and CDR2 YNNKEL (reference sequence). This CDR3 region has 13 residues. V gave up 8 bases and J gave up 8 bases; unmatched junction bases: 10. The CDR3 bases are TGTGCCAGCGGAGGAGCGGGAATTGGTACGCAGTATTTT. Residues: CASGGAGIGTQYF.

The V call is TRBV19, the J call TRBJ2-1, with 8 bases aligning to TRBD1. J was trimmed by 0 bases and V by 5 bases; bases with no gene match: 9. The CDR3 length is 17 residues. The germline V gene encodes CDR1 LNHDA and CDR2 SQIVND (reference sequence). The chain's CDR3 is CASSSGQVGLSYNEQFF. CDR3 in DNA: TGTGCCAGTAGTTCGGGACAGGTTGGCCTCTCCTACAATGAGCAGTTCTTC.

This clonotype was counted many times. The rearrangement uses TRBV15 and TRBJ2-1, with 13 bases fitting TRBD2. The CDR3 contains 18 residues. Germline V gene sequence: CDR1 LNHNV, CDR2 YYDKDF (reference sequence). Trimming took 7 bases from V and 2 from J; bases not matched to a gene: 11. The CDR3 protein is CATNSLRTSGRPYNEQFF. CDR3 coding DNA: TGTGCCACCAATTCCCTTCGGACTAGCGGGAGACCCTACAATGAGCAGTTCTTC.

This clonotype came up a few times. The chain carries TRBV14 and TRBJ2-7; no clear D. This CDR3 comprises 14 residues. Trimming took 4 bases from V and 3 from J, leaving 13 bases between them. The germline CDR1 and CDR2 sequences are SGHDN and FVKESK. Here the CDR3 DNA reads TGTGCCAGCAGCCGGGTCCCCACTTACTACGAGCAGTACTTC. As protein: CASSRVPTYYEQYF. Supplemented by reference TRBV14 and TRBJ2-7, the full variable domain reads EAGVTQFPSHSVIEKGQTVTLRCDPISGHDNLYWYRRVMGKEIKFLLHFVKESKQDESGMPNNRFLAERTGGTYSTLKVQPAELEDSGVYFCASSRVPTYYEQYFGPGTRLTVT.

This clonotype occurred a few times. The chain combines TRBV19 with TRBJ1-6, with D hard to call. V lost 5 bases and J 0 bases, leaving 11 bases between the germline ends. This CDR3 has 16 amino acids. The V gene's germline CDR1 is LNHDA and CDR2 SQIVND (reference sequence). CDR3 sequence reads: CASSWTRSSYNSPLHF. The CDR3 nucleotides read TGTGCCAGTAGTTGGACGAGAAGCTCCTATAATTCACCCCTCCACTTT.